This TCR beta chain came from a study of T cell repertoires in urothelial bladder cancer (dated by TCRdb to the late 2010s). The study in broad terms: Of the roughly 12 resected lesions, three were clinical stage cT0, three were cTa, three were cT1 and three were cT2 or greater. TCR repertoire clonality in bladder tumors was compared with TCR repertoire clonality in benign bladder inflammation. Some eleven patients who had bladder lesions and were undergoing transurethral resection were prospectively identified. About eleven resected bladder lesions were studied, comprising urothelial carcinoma (UC+) and benign (UC-) specimens. Broader findings and caveats from the paper: In carcinoma specimens, one T-cell clone made up as much as 17% of infiltrating lymphocytes, versus more than 1.5% in benign specimens. Urothelial carcinoma specimens had a median of roughly 6,000 T cells, fewer than the median of 25,872 seen in benign specimens. A median tumor infiltrating lymphocyte percentage of 1.5% to 2% was observed in carcinoma specimens, compared with roughly 11% in benign specimens.

The TCR beta chain CDR3 region was sequenced with the immunoSEQ assay. The authors' analysis ran thus. For each specimen, T-cell fraction, clonal dominance and maximum TCR clone frequency were calculated. This is the immuneACCESS table as TCRdb keeps it, with only in-frame sequences that have V and J called. A part of the clones is gone; compared with another copy, unresolved V genes explain less than half, and the rest is unexplained. D and trimming come from the DNA, and the V and J calls and clone size come from that table. In all, the sample holds around 12,000 clones, and about two thirds of those were seen once. The ten largest clones add up to 5.5% to 7% of the sample. Taken from the germline V gene (reference sequence), the CDR1 and CDR2 loops are SGHNT and YYREEE. The CDR3 covers 15 residues, taking in both the cysteine and the phenylalanine. The read is trimmed to its CDR3 DNA, 45 bases read in frame from base 1. The junction shows trimming of 7 bases on V and 2 bases on J, plus 18 bases between the germline ends.

Benign (UC-) specimens were resected bladder lesions without urothelial carcinoma. Bladder lesion specimens were obtained at transurethral resection and were stored at -80C. From bladder specimens obtained at transurethral resection, DNA was extracted. Details on this clone: Its binding antigen is unknown. No qualities accompany the bases; no much larger clone lies one base away.

This TCR was sampled from a human donor with a benign inflammatory bladder lesion. This sequence uses TRBV5-4 and TRBJ1-2, with TRBD1 as a weak D call on 5 bases. What was sequenced was tumor-infiltrating cells from bladder cancer. The bases read TGTGCCAGCCATGCCGTGGACAAACTCAACTATGGCTACACCTTC. It codes for CASHAVDKLNYGYTF.